A single sample gave rise to the 5 T cell receptor beta chains below, sequenced in a study of T cell responses to AZD1222 COVID-19 vaccine. The assay was immunoSEQ multiplex PCR, and TCRdb's table has in-frame clones only and misses some. The sample has under 150,000 clones, about 90% seen once. Sequences were derived from peripheral blood, sampled 28 days after the second AZD1222 dose. These receptors were taken from an adult who received the AZD1222 COVID-19 vaccine.

The V call is TRBV7-9, the J call TRBJ1-2; D gene uncertain. In germline, CDR1 is SEHNR, CDR2 FQNEAQ (reference sequence). Trimming took 6 bases from V and 4 from J, leaving 15 bases between them. CDR3 length equals 14 residues. CDR3: CASSSSEGGYGYTF. CDR3 nucleotide sequence: TGTGCCAGCAGTTCCAGTGAGGGCGGCTATGGCTACACCTTC.

This clone has just one count. The chain couples TRBV6-5 to TRBJ2-7; D uncertain. This CDR3 is built from 14 residues. Germline values: CDR1 MNHEY, CDR2 SVGAGI. Trimming took 2 bases from V and 3 from J, leaving 11 bases between them. As DNA, the CDR3 is TGTGCCAGCAGTTACGGCCGGACGAACTACGAGCAGTACTTC. It encodes CASSYGRTNYEQYF.

The CDR3 DNA follows: TGTGCCTGGAGTCCCCCGTATGTTCGCGTTGGCTACACCTTC. Amino acids: CAWSPPYVRVGYTF. V and J are TRBV30 and TRBJ1-2; D gene unclear. This CDR3 has 14 amino acids. Trimming left V 2 bases short and J 7 bases short, with 17 bases between. Germline assignment: CDR1 GTSNPN and CDR2 SVGIG (reference sequence).

This clone showed up many times. The chain joins TRBV6-4 to TRBJ2-3; D remains ambiguous. The ends were cut back, 3 bases at V and 2 bases at J, with 6 bases in the middle. Germline CDR1 and CDR2: MRHNA and SNTAGT. The CDR3 has 13 amino acids. CDR3 in DNA: TGTGCCAGCAGTGATAGCCCCACAGATACGCAGTATTTT. Translated, it gives CASSDSPTDTQYF.

The chain has TRBV27 and TRBJ1-3; D gene unclear. Germline lookup yields CDR1 MNHEY and CDR2 SMNVEV (reference sequence). Trimming shortened V by 7 bases and J by 0 bases, and 10 bases separated the two germline ends. The CDR3 consists of 14 residues. CDR3: CASKFSSSGNTIYF. The DNA of the CDR3 is TGTGCCAGCAAATTTAGCTCCTCTGGAAACACCATATATTTT.